This record looks at one TCR beta chain sequence and its context. Its antigen is currently unknown. Primers for the PCR totalled 60 Vbeta and 13 Jbeta. Profiled with immunoSEQ multiplex PCR; TCRdb holds only in-frame clones, not every one. Of 150,000 to 200,000 clones listed, 81% are singletons. Sampled while nominally healthy, donors likely had unrecorded immune exposures. The record originates from a study of cytomegalovirus exposure and HLA in healthy donors. Study-wide results and caveats: Data from an earlier analysis indicated that most TCR beta V segments were productive either about 87% or about 30% of the time. Follow-up analysis found HLA locus-dependent TCR association rates, highest for DRB1 and lowest for HLA-C. In vitro checks showed that a few CMV-associated chains really do target CMV antigens.

This CDR3 has 15 residues. The V gene end was trimmed by 5 bases and the J gene end by 3 bases; junction bases not matched to a gene: 9. Germline lookup yields CDR1 SGHRS and CDR2 YFSETQ. This sequence joins TRBV5-1 and TRBJ2-5; 8 bases are shared with TRBD1. Specimen: PBMCs. The TCR was taken from a woman aged 25 to 45 in good health and CMV-seronegative. The CDR3 reads CASRERTGLEETQYF. In DNA, the CDR3 is TGCGCCAGCAGGGAGCGGACAGGGCTGGAAGAGACCCAGTACTTC.